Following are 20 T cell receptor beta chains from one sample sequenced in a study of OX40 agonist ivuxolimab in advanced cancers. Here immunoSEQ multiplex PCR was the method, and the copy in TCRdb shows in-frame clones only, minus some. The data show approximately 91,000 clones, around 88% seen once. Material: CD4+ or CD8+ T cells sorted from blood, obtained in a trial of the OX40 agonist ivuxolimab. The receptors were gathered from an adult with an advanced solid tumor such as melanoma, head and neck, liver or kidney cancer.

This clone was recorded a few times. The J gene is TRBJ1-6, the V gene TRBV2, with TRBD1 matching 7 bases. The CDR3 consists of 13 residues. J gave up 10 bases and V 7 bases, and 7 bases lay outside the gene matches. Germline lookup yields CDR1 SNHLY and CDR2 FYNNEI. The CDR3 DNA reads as TGTGCCAGCAAGAGACAGGGAGTCTCACCCCTCCACTTT. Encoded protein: CASKRQGVSPLHF.

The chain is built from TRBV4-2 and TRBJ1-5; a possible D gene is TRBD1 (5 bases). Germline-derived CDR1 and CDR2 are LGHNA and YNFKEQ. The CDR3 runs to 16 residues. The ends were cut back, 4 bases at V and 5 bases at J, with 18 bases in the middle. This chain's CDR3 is CASSPDWRGSDQPQHF. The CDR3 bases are TGTGCCAGCAGCCCCGACTGGAGGGGTAGTGATCAGCCCCAGCATTTT.

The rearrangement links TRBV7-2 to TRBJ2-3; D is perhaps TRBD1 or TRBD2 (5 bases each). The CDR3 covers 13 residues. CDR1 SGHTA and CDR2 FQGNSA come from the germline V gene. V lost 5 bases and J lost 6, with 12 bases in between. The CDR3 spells CASSIGTPDTQYF. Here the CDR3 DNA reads TGTGCCAGCAGCATAGGGACCCCCGATACGCAGTATTTT.

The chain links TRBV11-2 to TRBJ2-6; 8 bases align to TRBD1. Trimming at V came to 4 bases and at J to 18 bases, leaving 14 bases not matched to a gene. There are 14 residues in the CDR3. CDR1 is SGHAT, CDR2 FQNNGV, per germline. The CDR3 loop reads CASSYATGVAFPTF. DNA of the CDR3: TGTGCCAGCAGCTACGCGACAGGGGTTGCCTTCCCGACTTTC.

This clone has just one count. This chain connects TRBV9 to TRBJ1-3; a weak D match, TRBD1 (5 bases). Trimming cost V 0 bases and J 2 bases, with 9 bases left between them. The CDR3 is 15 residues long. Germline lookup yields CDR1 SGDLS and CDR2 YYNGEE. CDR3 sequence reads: CASSVEGQAGNTIYF. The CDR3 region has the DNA TGTGCCAGCAGCGTAGAGGGGCAAGCTGGAAACACCATATATTTT.

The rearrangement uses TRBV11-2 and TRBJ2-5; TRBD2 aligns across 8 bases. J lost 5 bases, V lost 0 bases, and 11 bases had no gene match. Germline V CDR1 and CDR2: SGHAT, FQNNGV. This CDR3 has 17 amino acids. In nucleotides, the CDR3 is TGTGCCAGCAGCTTAGACCCCGGACGGGGGGGGCAGGAGACCCAGTACTTC. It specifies CASSLDPGRGGQETQYF.

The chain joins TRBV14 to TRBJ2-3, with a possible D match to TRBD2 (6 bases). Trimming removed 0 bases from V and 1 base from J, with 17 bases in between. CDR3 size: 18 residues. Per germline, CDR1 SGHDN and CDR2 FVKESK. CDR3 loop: CASSQDLPWRRGTDTQYF. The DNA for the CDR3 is TGTGCCAGCAGCCAAGATCTCCCCTGGCGGAGGGGCACAGATACGCAGTATTTT. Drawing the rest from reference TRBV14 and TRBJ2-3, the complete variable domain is EAGVTQFPSHSVIEKGQTVTLRCDPISGHDNLYWYRRVMGKEIKFLLHFVKESKQDESGMPNNRFLAERTGGTYSTLKVQPAELEDSGVYFCASSQDLPWRRGTDTQYFGPGTRLTVL.

The CDR3: CRVAAGGIHNEQFF. DNA for the CDR3: TGCAGGGTGGCGGCGGGGGGTATCCACAATGAGCAGTTCTTC. This sequence joins TRBV29-1 and TRBJ2-1, with 8 bases fitting TRBD2. The length of the CDR3 is 14 residues. CDR1 SQVTM and CDR2 ANQGSEA come from the germline V gene.

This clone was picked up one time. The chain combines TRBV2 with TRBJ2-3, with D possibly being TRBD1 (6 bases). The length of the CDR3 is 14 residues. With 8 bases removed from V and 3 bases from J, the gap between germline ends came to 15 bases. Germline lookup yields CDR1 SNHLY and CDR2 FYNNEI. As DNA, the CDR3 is TGTGCCAGCCATAAAGGGGGATCGACAGATACGCAGTATTTT. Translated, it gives CASHKGGSTDTQYF.

The CDR3 sequence: CASSLVGGKPIDTQYF. In DNA form, the CDR3 reads TGTGCCAGCAGCTTAGTGGGTGGAAAACCTATAGATACGCAGTATTTT. J is TRBJ2-3 and V is TRBV7-8; no clear D. Trimming stripped 1 base from V and 5 bases from J, with 16 bases between. Germline V CDR1 and CDR2: SGHVS, FQNEAQ. The length of the CDR3 is 16 residues. The full variable domain, rest sourced from reference TRBV7-8 and TRBJ2-3, is GAGVSQSPRYKVAKRGQDVALRCDPISGHVSLFWYQQALGQGPEFLTYFQNEAQLDKSGLPSDRFFAERPEGSVSTLKIQRTQQEDSAVYLCASSLVGGKPIDTQYFGPGTRLTVL.

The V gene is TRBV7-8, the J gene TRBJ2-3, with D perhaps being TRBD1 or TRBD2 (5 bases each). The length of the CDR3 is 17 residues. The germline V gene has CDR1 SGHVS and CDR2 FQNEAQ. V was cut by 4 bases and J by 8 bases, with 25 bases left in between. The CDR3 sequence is CASSSPIRGGTDVTQYF. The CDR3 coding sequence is TGTGCCAGCAGCTCCCCGATACGGGGCGGCACAGATGTTACGCAGTATTTT.

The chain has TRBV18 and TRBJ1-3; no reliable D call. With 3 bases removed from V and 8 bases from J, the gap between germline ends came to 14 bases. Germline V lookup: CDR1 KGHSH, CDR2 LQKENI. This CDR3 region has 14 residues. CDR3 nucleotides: TGTGCCAGCTCACCGGTCGCAGTCAAGGACACCATATATTTT. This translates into CASSPVAVKDTIYF.

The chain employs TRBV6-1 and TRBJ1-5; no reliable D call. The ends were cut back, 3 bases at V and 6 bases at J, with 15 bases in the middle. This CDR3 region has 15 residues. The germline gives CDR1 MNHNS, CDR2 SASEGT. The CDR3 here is CASSEGTNWGQPQHF. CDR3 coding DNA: TGTGCCAGCAGTGAGGGCACAAACTGGGGTCAGCCCCAGCATTTT.

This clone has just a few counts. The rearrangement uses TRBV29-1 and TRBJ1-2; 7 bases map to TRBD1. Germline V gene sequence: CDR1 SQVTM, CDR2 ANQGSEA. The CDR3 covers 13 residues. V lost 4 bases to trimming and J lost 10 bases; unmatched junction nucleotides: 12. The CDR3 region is CSVVIQQGTLYTF. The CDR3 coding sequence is TGCAGCGTTGTGATCCAACAGGGGACCCTCTACACCTTC.

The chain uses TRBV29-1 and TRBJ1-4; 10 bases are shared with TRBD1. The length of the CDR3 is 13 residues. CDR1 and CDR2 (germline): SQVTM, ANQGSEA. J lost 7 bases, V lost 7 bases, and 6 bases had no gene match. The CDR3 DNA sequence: TGCAGCGGCGGGACAGGGGCGGGTGAAAAACTGTTTTTT. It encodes CSGGTGAGEKLFF.

The CDR3 region has the DNA TGTGCCACTTACGACGACAGGACAAACACTGAAGCTTTCTTT. It is translated as CATYDDRTNTEAFF. The chain recombines TRBV19 with TRBJ1-1; TRBD1 is a possible D gene (6 bases). CDR3 length: 14 residues. Germline V CDR1 and CDR2: LNHDA, SQIVND (reference sequence). V lost 10 bases to trimming and J lost 2 bases, with 17 bases between them.

The CDR3 protein is CASSFSGQETQYF. The CDR3 DNA reads TGTGCCAGCAGCTTCTCTGGACAAGAGACCCAGTACTTC. This chain links TRBV7-3 with TRBJ2-5; D is ambiguous. This CDR3 contains 13 residues. Trimming shortened V by 3 bases and J by 2 bases, and 7 bases separated the two germline ends. Germline V gene data show CDR1 as SGHTA and CDR2 as FQGTGA.

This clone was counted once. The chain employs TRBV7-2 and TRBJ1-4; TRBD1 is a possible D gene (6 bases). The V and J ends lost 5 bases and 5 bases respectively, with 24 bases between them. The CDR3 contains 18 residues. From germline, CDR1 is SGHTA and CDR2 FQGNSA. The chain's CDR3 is CASSVGGFTGLKNEKLFF. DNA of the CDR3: TGTGCCAGCAGCGTAGGAGGGTTCACAGGGTTGAAAAATGAAAAACTGTTTTTT.

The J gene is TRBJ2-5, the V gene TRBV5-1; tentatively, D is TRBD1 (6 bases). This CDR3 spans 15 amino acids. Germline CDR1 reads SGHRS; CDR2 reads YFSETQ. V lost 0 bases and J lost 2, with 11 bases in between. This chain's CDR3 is CASSLAGTKQETQYF. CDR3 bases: TGCGCCAGCAGCTTGGCCGGGACAAAGCAAGAGACCCAGTACTTC.

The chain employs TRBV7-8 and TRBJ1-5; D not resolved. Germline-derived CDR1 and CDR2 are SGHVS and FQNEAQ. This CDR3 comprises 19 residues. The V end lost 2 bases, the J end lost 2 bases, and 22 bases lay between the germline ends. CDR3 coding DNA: TGTGCCAGCAGCTTAAACCGCCGGCCCCAAGCACGGGGCAATCAGCCCCAGCATTTT. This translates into CASSLNRRPQARGNQPQHF. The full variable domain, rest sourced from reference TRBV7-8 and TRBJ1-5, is GAGVSQSPRYKVAKRGQDVALRCDPISGHVSLFWYQQALGQGPEFLTYFQNEAQLDKSGLPSDRFFAERPEGSVSTLKIQRTQQEDSAVYLCASSLNRRPQARGNQPQHFGDGTRLSIL.